Detailed here is one T cell receptor (beta chain). The sample has other DNA sequences that encode this CDR3 too. This entry comes from a study of shared clonotypes between healthy human individuals. The repertoire was sequenced with immunoSEQ multiplex PCR; TCRdb's copy has only in-frame clones and lacks some. The repertoire holds 2 million to 3 million clones, roughly 93% seen once, with about 0.34% in the top ten. Specimen: naive CD4+ T cells from PBMCs. Subset in this sample: CD45RA+ positively selected. The source of this sequence is a man between 18 and 29 years old in good health. Some clones in this sample may be carry-over from other donors' samples.

The CDR3 protein is CASSLGQGRTEAFF. CDR3 bases: TGTGCCAGCAGCCTGGGACAGGGACGAACTGAAGCTTTCTTT. The chain joins TRBV6-6 to TRBJ1-1, with TRBD1 matching 9 bases. The CDR3 spans 14 residues. Germline V gene data show CDR1 as MNHNY and CDR2 as SVGAGI (reference sequence). V gave up 6 bases and J gave up 5 bases; unmatched junction bases: 7.